Presented here are 18 T cell receptor beta chains from one specimen sequenced in a study of response to subunit inactivated influenza vaccine. TCRdb recomputed calls from the RT-PCR reads with MiXCR, one row per CDR3 protein. This table holds over 750,000 distinct CDR3 sequences, approximately 22% found once. This specimen was PBMCs from blood, taken approximately 5 days after vaccination. Every receptor here comes from a man in his fifties or sixties who received an inactivated influenza vaccine.

The CDR3 region is CSAPRLASNEQFF. CDR3 nucleotides: TGCAGTGCTCCCCGCTTGGCTTCTAATGAGCAGTTCTTC. The J gene is TRBJ2-1, the V gene TRBV20-1; D not certain. Germline V gives CDR1 DFQATT, CDR2 SNEGSKA (reference sequence). CDR3 length: 13 residues. V dropped 5 bases and J dropped 7 bases, with 15 bases sitting between them.

The rearrangement joins TRBV20-1 to TRBJ2-5, with D tentatively TRBD1 or TRBD2 (5 bases each). V lost 6 bases, J lost 7 bases, and 15 bases lay in between. The CDR3 sequence is 12 residues long. The germline V gene encodes CDR1 DFQATT and CDR2 SNEGSKA (reference sequence). CDR3 sequence (DNA): TGCAGTGCGCCGGGGCCCATGGGGACCCAGTACTTC. Its protein product is CSAPGPMGTQYF.

This clonotype was found a few times. V and J are TRBV12-3 or TRBV12-4 and TRBJ1-1, with D hard to call. The CDR3 extends over 13 amino acids. V lost 6 bases, J lost 2 bases, and 10 bases lay in between. The CDR3 spells CASSKTQNTEAFF. CDR3 DNA: TGTGCCAGCAGCAAGACACAAAACACTGAAGCTTTCTTT.

This clonotype was observed a handful of times. The V gene is TRBV20-1, the J gene TRBJ1-6; weak D call: TRBD1 (6 bases). V gave up 3 bases and J gave up 7 bases, with 13 bases separating them. Per germline, CDR1 DFQATT and CDR2 SNEGSKA (reference sequence). This CDR3 spans 14 amino acids. CDR3 in DNA: TGCAGTGCTAGGTTCGGACAGCCCAATTCACCCCTCCACTTT. The encoded protein is CSARFGQPNSPLHF.

The rearrangement uses TRBV15 and TRBJ2-3, with 8 bases identical to TRBD2. Germline-derived CDR1 and CDR2 are LNHNV and YYDKDF (reference sequence). The CDR3 totals 16 residues. J was trimmed by 0 bases and V by 9 bases; bases with no gene match: 11. The CDR3: CATSGMFLASTDTQYF. Written as DNA, the CDR3 is TGTGCCACTAGCGGGATGTTTCTTGCTAGCACAGATACGCAGTATTTT.

This clonotype has more than one count but fewer than ten. The V call is TRBV20-1, the J call TRBJ2-2, with D possibly matching TRBD2 (6 bases). The CDR3 length is 15 residues. Germline values: CDR1 DFQATT, CDR2 SNEGSKA (reference sequence). V was pared by 6 bases and J by 2 bases, with 16 bases between. CDR3 DNA sequence: TGCAGTGCAAAATCGGGACTCTTAAACACCGGGGAGCTGTTTTTT. It is translated as CSAKSGLLNTGELFF.

V and J are TRBV6-1 and TRBJ1-2; unclear D gene. Germline values: CDR1 MNHNS, CDR2 SASEGT. V gave up 6 bases and J gave up 2 bases, with 13 bases separating them. The CDR3 is 14 amino acids. This CDR3 is CASRGKRENYGYTF. In DNA form, the CDR3 reads TGTGCCAGCAGGGGAAAAAGGGAAAACTATGGCTACACCTTC.

This clonotype has just a few counts. V usage is TRBV5-5 and J usage is TRBJ2-1; TRBD1 aligns across 7 bases. J lost 12 bases, V lost 3 bases, and 9 bases had no gene match. CDR3 length equals 13 residues. Germline V gene data show CDR1 as SGHKS and CDR2 as YYEKEE (reference sequence). The CDR3 sequence is CASSSPGQSAQFF. The CDR3 region has the DNA TGTGCCAGCAGCTCACCGGGACAGTCCGCGCAGTTCTTC.

This chain's CDR3 is CASSLGRASPLHF. The CDR3 region has the DNA TGTGCCAGCAGTTTAGGACGAGCTTCCCCCCTCCACTTT. V is TRBV12-3 or TRBV12-4 and J is TRBJ1-6; D is unresolved. V was cut by 1 base and J by 13 bases, with 11 bases left in between. The CDR3 covers 13 residues.

This clonotype was observed a few times. The CDR3 bases are TGTGCCAGCAGTAGACAGGGGACTAGCAATCAGCCCCAGCATTTT. Translating it yields CASSRQGTSNQPQHF. The chain carries TRBV12-3 or TRBV12-4 and TRBJ1-5; TRBD1 matches 8 bases. The CDR3 is 15 amino acids. The ends lost 5 bases at V and 0 bases at J; junction bases unmatched: 3.

This clonotype has only a few counts. The chain joins TRBV7-2 to TRBJ2-3, with TRBD1 matching 11 bases. The ends lost 0 bases at V and 4 bases at J; junction bases unmatched: 3. CDR1 SGHTA and CDR2 FQGNSA come from the germline V gene. The CDR3 runs 16 residues. CDR3 amino acids: CASSLAGQGVSDTQYF. CDR3 coding DNA: TGTGCCAGCAGCTTAGCGGGACAGGGGGTTTCAGATACGCAGTATTTT. The variable domain in full, completed from reference TRBV7-2 and TRBJ2-3, reads GAGVSQSPSNKVTEKGKDVELRCDPISGHTALYWYRQSLGQGLEFLIYFQGNSAPDKSGLPSDRFSAERTGGSVSTLTIQRTQQEDSAVYLCASSLAGQGVSDTQYFGPGTRLTVL.

This chain uses TRBV20-1 with TRBJ1-6; TRBD1 agrees at 7 bases. CDR3 size: 13 residues. V lost 4 bases to trimming and J lost 9 bases; unmatched junction nucleotides: 6. Germline V gene sequence: CDR1 DFQATT, CDR2 SNEGSKA (reference sequence). CDR3 nucleotides: TGCAGTGCTACAGGGGGAAGTGGTTCACCCCTCCACTTT. It codes for CSATGGSGSPLHF.

The rearrangement links TRBV27 to TRBJ2-3, with TRBD2 as a possible D gene (6 bases). CDR1 MNHEY and CDR2 SMNVEV come from the germline V gene (reference sequence). This CDR3 region has 14 residues. The V end was cut by 4 bases, the J end by 9 bases, with 17 bases between. CDR3 residues: CASSSMGRMGTQYF. The CDR3 DNA is TGTGCCAGCAGTTCGATGGGGAGGATGGGAACGCAGTATTTT.

This clonotype showed up many times. This chain links TRBV5-1 with TRBJ1-3; D is unresolved. Trimming cost V 0 bases and J 3 bases, with 10 bases left between them. Germline values: CDR1 SGHRS, CDR2 YFSETQ. The CDR3 length is 15 residues. The CDR3 loop is CASSLDRGLGNTIYF. The CDR3 DNA reads as TGCGCCAGCAGCTTGGATAGAGGACTTGGAAACACCATATATTTT.

This clonotype was picked up many times. The rearrangement links TRBV6-1 to TRBJ2-3, with TRBD2 as a possible D gene (5 bases). The CDR3 has 13 amino acids. Per germline, CDR1 MNHNS and CDR2 SASEGT. Trimming pared 6 bases from V and 0 bases from J, leaving 7 bases between. CDR3 in amino acids: CASRAASTDTQYF. The CDR3 nucleotides are TGTGCCAGCAGAGCGGCAAGCACAGATACGCAGTATTTT.

The chain is built from TRBV4-3 and TRBJ2-7; tentatively, D is TRBD2 (5 bases). Deletions cut 0 bases from V and 6 bases from J, with 12 bases between. Germline V gives CDR1 LGHNA, CDR2 YSLEER. CDR3 length: 14 amino acids. DNA for the CDR3: TGCGCCAGCAGCCAAGATATCCGGGATGGCGAGCAGTACTTC. Protein sequence: CASSQDIRDGEQYF.

This clonotype has only a few counts. The chain combines TRBV24-1 with TRBJ2-2; 10 nucleotides match TRBD2. V was clipped by 4 bases and J by 6 bases; unmatched bases: 4. The V gene's germline CDR1 is KGHDR and CDR2 SFDVKD. The CDR3 contains 15 residues. In DNA, the CDR3 is TGTGCCACCAGTGACCCGGGGACTAGCGCCGGGGAGCTGTTTTTT. As protein: CATSDPGTSAGELFF.

The V and J genes are TRBV5-1 and TRBJ1-4; tentatively, D is TRBD1 (6 bases). From germline, CDR1 is SGHRS and CDR2 YFSETQ. The CDR3 runs 14 residues. Trimming removed 2 bases from V and 8 bases from J, with 13 bases in between. The CDR3 loop is CASSLRGAEEKLFF. CDR3 bases: TGCGCCAGCAGCTTACGGGGGGCTGAGGAAAAACTGTTTTTT.